The present T cell receptor beta chain was sequenced within a study of CD8 T cells in Susac syndrome. With random hexamers, 0.5 to 1 ug RNA was reverse transcribed. MiXCR, run by TCRdb on the immunoSEQ multiplex PCR reads, gives a single entry per CDR3 protein. The sample lists approximately 180,000 distinct CDR3 sequences, 90% to 97% occurring once. The CDR3 spans 15 residues. V lost 7 bases and J lost 3; bases outside the gene matches: 11. The germline V gene encodes CDR1 MNHNY and CDR2 SVGAGI (reference sequence). This clonotype occurred once. The J gene is TRBJ2-7, the V gene TRBV6-6; the match to TRBD1 covers 8 bases. This receptor was identified in a human donor with multiple sclerosis. Sequencing used CD4+ T cells from PBMCs. Written as DNA, the CDR3 is TGTGCCAGCAAAAAAGACAGGGGATCTTTCTACGAGCAGTACTTC. Protein product: CASKKDRGSFYEQYF.